This T cell receptor beta chain stems from a study of T and B cells in COVID-19 patients. TRB rearrangements were amplified by multiplex PCR with BIOMED2 TRB-A/B primers. MiXCR, applied by TCRdb to the multiplex PCR reads, yields one record per CDR3 protein. The table includes 8,700 or so distinct CDR3 sequences, about 32% detected once. From blood, about 220-500 ng of genomic DNA served as TRB template. CDR3 size: 15 residues. J was trimmed by 5 bases and V by 0 bases; bases with no gene match: 4. Germline CDR1 is MNHNY and CDR2 is SVGAGI (reference sequence). This clonotype is labeled medium-sized. The TCR sequence derives from a human donor who had recovered from COVID-19. The chain has TRBV6-6 and TRBJ1-5, with 7 bases identical to TRBD1. Sequencing was done on a sample of blood. This CDR3 reads CASSYSTGTDQPQHF. The CDR3 nucleotides read TGTGCCAGCAGTTACTCGACAGGGACGGATCAGCCCCAGCATTTT.